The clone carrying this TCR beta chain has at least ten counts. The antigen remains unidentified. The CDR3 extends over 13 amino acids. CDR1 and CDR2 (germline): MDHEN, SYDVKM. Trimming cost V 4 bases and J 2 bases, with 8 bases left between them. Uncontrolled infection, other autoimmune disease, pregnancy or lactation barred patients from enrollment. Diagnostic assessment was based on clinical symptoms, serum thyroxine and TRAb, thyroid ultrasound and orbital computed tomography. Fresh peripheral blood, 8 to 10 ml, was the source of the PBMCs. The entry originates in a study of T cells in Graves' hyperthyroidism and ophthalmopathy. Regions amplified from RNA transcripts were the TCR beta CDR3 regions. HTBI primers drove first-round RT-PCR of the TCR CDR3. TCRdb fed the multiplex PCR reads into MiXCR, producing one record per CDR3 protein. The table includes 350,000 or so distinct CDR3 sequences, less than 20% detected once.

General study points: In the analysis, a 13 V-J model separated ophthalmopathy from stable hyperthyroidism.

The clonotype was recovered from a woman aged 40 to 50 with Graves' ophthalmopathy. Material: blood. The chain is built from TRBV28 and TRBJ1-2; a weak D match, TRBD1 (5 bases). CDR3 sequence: CASSSGYNYGYTF. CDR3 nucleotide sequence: TGTGCCAGCAGTTCAGGGTACAACTATGGCTACACCTTC.